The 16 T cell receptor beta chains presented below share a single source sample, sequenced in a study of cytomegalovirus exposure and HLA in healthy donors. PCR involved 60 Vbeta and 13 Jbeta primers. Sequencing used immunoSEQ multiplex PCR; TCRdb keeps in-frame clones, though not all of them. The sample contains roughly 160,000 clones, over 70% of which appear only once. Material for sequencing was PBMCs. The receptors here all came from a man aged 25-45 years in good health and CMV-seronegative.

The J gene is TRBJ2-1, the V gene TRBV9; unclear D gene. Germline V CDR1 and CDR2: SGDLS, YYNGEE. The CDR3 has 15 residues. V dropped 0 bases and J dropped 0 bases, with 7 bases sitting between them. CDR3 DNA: TGTGCCAGCAGCGTAGGGTCGAGCTCCTACAATGAGCAGTTCTTC. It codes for CASSVGSSSYNEQFF.

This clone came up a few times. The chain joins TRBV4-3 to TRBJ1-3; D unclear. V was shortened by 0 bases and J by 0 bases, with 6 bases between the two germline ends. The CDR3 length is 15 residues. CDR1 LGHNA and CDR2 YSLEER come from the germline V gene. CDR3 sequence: CASSQDRYSGNTIYF. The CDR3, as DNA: TGCGCCAGCAGCCAAGATCGGTACTCTGGAAACACCATATATTTT.

This CDR3 is CATTTGTGEGEQYF. CDR3 nucleotides: TGTGCCACCACGACCGGGACAGGCGAAGGCGAGCAGTACTTC. The chain links TRBV27 to TRBJ2-7; 8 positions match TRBD1. CDR3 length: 14 residues. V shed 10 bases and J 6 bases; nucleotides not matched to a gene: 14. Germline V gene data show CDR1 as MNHEY and CDR2 as SMNVEV (reference sequence).

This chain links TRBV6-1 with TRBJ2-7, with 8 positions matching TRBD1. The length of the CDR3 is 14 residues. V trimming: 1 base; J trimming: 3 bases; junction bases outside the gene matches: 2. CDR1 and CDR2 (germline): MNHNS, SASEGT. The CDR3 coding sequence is TGTGCCAGCAGTGAAGAGGGACAGGTCTACGAGCAGTACTTC. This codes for CASSEEGQVYEQYF.

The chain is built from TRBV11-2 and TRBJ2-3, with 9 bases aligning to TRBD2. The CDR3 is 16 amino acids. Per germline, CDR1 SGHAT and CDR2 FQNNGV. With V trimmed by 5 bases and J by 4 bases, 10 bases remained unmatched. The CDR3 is CASSPTRGLASDTQYF. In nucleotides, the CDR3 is TGTGCCAGCAGCCCTACCCGTGGACTAGCGTCAGATACGCAGTATTTT.

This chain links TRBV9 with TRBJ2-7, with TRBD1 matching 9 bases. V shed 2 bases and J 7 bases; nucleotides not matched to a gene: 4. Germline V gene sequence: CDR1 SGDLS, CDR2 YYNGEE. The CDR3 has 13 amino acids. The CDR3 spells CASSVRQGGEQYF. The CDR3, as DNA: TGTGCCAGCAGCGTGCGACAGGGGGGAGAGCAGTACTTC.

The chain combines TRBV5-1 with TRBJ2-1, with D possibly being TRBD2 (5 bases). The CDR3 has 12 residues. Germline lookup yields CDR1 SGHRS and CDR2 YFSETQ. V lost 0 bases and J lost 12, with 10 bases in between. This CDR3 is CASSLAGVWQFF. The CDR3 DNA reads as TGCGCCAGCAGCTTGGCCGGGGTCTGGCAGTTCTTC.

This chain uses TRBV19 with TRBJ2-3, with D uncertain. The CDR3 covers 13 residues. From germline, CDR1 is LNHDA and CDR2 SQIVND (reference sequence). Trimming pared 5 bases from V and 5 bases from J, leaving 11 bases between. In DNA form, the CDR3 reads TGTGCCAGTAGTTCCCGGGTGAAAGATACGCAGTATTTT. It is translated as CASSSRVKDTQYF. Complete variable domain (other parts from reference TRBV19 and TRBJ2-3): DGGITQSPKYLFRKEGQNVTLSCEQNLNHDAMYWYRQDPGQGLRLIYYSQIVNDFQKGDIAEGYSVSREKKESFPLTVTSAQKNPTAFYLCASSSRVKDTQYFGPGTRLTVL.

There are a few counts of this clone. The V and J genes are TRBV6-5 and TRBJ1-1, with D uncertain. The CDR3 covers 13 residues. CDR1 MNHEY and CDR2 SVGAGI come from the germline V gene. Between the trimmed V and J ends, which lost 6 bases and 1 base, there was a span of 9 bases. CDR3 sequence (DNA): TGTGCCAGCAGGATAACACCGAACACTGAAGCTTTCTTT. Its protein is CASRITPNTEAFF.

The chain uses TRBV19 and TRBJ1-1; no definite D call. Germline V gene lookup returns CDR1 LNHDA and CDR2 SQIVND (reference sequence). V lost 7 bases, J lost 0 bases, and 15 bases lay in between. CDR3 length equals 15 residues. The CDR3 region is CASIPRGSMNTEAFF. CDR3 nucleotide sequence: TGTGCCAGTATCCCTCGTGGCAGTATGAACACTGAAGCTTTCTTT. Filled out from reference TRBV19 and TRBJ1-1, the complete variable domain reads DGGITQSPKYLFRKEGQNVTLSCEQNLNHDAMYWYRQDPGQGLRLIYYSQIVNDFQKGDIAEGYSVSREKKESFPLTVTSAQKNPTAFYLCASIPRGSMNTEAFFGQGTRLTVV.

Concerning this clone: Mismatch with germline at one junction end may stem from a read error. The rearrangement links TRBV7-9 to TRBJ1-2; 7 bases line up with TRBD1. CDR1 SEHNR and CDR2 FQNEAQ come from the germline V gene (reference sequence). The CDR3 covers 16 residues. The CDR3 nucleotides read TGTGCCAGCAGCTTAGGGCAGGGGGTAACTAATTATGGCTACACCTTC. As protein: CASSLGQGVTNYGYTF.

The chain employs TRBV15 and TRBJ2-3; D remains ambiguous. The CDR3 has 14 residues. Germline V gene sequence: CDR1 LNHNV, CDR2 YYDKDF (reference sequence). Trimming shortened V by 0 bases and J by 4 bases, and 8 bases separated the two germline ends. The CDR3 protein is CATSRDPVPDTQYF. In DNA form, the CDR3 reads TGTGCCACCAGCAGAGATCCGGTACCAGATACGCAGTATTTT. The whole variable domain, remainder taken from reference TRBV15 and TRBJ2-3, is DAMVIQNPRYQVTQFGKPVTLSCSQTLNHNVMYWYQQKSSQAPKLLFHYYDKDFNNEADTPDNFQSRRPNTSFCFLDIRSPGLGDTAMYLCATSRDPVPDTQYFGPGTRLTVL.

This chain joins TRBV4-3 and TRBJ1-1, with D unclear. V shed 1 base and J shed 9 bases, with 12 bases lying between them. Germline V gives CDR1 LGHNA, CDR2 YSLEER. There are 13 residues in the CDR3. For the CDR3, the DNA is TGCGCCAGCAGCCAAGGTATCCAGGAAAAAGCTTTCTTT. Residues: CASSQGIQEKAFF.

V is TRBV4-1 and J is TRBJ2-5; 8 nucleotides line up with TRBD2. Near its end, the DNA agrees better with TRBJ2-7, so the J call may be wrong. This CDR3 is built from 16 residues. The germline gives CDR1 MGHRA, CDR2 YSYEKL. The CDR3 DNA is TGCGCCAGCAGCCAAGATAAAAGCGGGAGCTCCTACGAGCAGTACTTC. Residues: CASSQDKSGSSYEQYF.

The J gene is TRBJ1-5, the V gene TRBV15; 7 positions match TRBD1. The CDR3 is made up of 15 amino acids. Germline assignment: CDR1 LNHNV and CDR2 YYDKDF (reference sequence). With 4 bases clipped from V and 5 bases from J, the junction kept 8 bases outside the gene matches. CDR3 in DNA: TGTGCCACCAGCAAGACAGGGCTCCGGGATCAGCCCCAGCATTTT. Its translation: CATSKTGLRDQPQHF.

CDR3 residues: CASSQGRWDSDTQYF. The CDR3 DNA reads as TGTGCCAGCAGCCAAGGGCGGTGGGACTCAGATACGCAGTATTTT. V is TRBV14 and J is TRBJ2-3; maybe TRBD2 (6 bases). V was shortened by 1 base and J by 4 bases, with 12 bases between the two germline ends. CDR1 is SGHDN, CDR2 FVKESK, per germline. The CDR3 has 15 amino acids.